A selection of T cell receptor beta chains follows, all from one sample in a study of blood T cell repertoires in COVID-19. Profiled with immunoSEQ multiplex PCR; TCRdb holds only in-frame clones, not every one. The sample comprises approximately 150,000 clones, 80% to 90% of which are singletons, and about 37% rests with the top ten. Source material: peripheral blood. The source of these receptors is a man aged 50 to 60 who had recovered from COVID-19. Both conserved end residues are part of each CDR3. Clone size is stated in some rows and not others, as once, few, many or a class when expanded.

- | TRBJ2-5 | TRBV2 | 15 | CASRGSRGGEETQYF
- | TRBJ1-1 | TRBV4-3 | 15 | CASSRRTGTTSEAFF
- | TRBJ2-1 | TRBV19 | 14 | CASSTWTAYNEQFF
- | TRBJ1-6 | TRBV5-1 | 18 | CASSLGQPASSYNSPLHF
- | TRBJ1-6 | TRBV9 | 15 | CASSAGDRATGALHF
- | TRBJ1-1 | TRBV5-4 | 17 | CASSLRYNRNLNTEAFF
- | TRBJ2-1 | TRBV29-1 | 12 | CSVEIPPRAPFF
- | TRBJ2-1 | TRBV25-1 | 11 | CASNFRGEQFF
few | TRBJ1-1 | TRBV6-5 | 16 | CASRYRDTGMNTEAFF
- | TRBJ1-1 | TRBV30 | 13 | CAWSVTGGTEAFF
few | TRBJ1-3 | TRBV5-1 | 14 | CASSPTGGGNTIYF
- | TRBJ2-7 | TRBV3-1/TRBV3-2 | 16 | CASSLTPRQGAYEQYF
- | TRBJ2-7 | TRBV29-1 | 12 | CSVGTGRNEQYF
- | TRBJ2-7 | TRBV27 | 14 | CASSSDRASYEQYF
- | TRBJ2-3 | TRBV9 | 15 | CASSPFGRGTDTQYF
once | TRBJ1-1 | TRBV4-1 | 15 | CASSHRQVENTEAFF
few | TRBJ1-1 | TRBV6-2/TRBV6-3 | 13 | CASSPDRGAEAFF
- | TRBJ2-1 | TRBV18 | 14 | CASSPRTGYNEQFF
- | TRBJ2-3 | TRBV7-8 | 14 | CASSLLAAGDTQYF
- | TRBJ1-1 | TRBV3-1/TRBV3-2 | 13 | CASSQDWEREAFF
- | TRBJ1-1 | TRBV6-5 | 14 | CASSYTTPGTEAFF
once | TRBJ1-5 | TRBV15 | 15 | CATSRISGGNQPQHF
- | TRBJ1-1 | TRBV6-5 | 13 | CASTGQLNTEAFF
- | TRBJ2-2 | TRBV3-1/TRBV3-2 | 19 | CASSRAGTGDIGDTGELFF
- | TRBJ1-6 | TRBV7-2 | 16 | CASSLGGGGYNSPLHF
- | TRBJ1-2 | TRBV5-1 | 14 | CASSQGTGFYGYTF
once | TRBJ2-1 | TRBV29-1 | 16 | CSVARRTGSSYNEQFF
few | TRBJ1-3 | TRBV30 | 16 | CAWATGTGTRGNTIYF
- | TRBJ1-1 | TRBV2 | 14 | CASNNQGGNTEAFF
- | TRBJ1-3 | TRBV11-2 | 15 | CASSPRGTSGNTIYF
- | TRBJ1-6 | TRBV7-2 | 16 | CASSLAVGQHNSPLHF
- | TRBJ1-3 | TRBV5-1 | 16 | CASSLGPGGTGNTIYF
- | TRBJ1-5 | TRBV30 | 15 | CAWARDVDSNQPQHF
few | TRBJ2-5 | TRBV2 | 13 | CASSAGQAETQYF
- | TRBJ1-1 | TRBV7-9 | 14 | CASSLLSGDTEAFF
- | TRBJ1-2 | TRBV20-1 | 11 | CSARGRGGYTF
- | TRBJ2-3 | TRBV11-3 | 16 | CASRSGVTPSTDTQYF
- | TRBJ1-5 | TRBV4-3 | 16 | CASSQDWQGSSQPQHF
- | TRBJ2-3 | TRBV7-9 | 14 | CASSLPVRTDTQYF
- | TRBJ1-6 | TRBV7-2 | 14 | CASSLDRGYSPLHF
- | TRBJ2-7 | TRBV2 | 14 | CASQNLDRSYEQYF
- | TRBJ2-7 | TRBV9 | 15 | CASRTERTLKYEQYF
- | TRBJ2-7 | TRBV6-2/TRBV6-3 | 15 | CASSSTSGVSYEQYF
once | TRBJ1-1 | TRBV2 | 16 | CASTRQGVEVNTEAFF
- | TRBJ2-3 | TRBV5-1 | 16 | CASSFQQGAITDTQYF
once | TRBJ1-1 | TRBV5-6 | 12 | CASSPGQSLAFF
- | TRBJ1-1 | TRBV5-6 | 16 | CASSLVSFPSNTEAFF
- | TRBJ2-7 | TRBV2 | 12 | CASSSGAYEQYF
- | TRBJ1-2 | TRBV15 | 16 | CATSSGTGAINYGYTF
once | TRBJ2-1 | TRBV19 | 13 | CASSIEIAGGLIF
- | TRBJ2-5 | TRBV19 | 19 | CASSIDLRRGWGQRGTQYF
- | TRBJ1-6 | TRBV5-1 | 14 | CASSVDRGWSPLHF
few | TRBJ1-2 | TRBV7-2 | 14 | CASSLAVQNYGYTF
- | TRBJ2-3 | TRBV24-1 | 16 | CATSGASGGSTDTQYF
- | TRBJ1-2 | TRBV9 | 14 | CASSVEDSRYGYTF
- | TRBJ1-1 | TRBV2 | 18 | CASIPGPWDREGGTEAFF
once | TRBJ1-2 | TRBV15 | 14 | CATSRAGQNYGYTF
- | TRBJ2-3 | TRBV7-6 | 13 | CASSKTGADTQYF
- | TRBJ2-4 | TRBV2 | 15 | CASSETGGAKNIQYF
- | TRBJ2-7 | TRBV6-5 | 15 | CASSYSRDYLYERYF